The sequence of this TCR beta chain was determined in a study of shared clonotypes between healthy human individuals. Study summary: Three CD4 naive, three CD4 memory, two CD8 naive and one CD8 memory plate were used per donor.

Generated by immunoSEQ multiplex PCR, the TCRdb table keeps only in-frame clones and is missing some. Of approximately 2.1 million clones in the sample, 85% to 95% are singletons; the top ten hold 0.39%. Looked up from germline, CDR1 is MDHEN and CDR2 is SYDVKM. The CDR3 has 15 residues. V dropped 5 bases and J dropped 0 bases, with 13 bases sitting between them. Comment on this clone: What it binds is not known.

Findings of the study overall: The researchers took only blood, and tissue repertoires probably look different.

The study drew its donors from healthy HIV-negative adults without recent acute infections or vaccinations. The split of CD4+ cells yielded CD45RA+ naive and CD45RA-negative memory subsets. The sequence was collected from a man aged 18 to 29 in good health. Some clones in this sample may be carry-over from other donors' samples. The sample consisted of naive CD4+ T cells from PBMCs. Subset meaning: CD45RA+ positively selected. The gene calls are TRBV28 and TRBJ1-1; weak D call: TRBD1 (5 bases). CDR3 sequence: CASSQGASMNTEAFF. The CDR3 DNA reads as TGTGCCAGCAGTCAGGGCGCTTCCATGAACACTGAAGCTTTCTTT.